This is a list of T cell receptor beta chains from one sample in a study of T cells in Graves' hyperthyroidism and ophthalmopathy. MiXCR, run by TCRdb on the multiplex PCR reads, gives a single entry per CDR3 protein. Seen here are about 420,000 distinct CDR3 sequences, approximately 14% observed once, and the top ten hold less than 15%. Material: blood. The receptors come from a woman between 18 and 30 years old with Graves' hyperthyroidism. The CDR3 runs from the conserved cysteine through the conserved F or W. D genes are given only for firm matches. Expanded clones are given a class, and other clones once, few, many or no size at all.

d_gene,abundance,j_gene,v_gene,CDR3aa,CDR3nt
-,few,TRBJ2-2,TRBV29-1,CSVDRDNTGELFF,TGCAGCGTTGATAGAGATAACACCGGGGAGCTGTTTTTT
-,-,TRBJ1-5,TRBV12-3/TRBV12-4,CASSLAFNRAQPQHF,TGTGCCAGCAGTTTAGCGTTTAACAGGGCCCAGCCCCAGCATTTT
-,many,TRBJ1-1,TRBV7-2,CASSLARVGAFF,TGTGCCAGCAGCTTAGCGCGGGTAGGAGCTTTCTTT
-,-,TRBJ2-5,TRBV7-6,CASSHGGGVREETQYF,TGTGCCAGCAGCCACGGGGGAGGCGTCCGAGAGGAGACCCAGTACTTC
-,many,TRBJ2-7,TRBV6-2/TRBV6-3,CASSQTVYEQYF,TGTGCCAGCAGTCAGACAGTCTACGAGCAGTACTTC
-,many,TRBJ2-2,TRBV12-3/TRBV12-4,CASSLSRTGLTQLGELFF,TGTGCCAGCAGTTTGAGCCGCACAGGGTTGACCCAATTGGGGGAGCTGTTTTTT
TRBD1,-,TRBJ2-2,TRBV19,CASSIYRGAGELFF,TGTGCCAGTAGTATTTACAGGGGGGCCGGGGAGCTGTTTTTT
-,many,TRBJ1-3,TRBV6-5,CASSYSWQGTGNTIYF,TGTGCCAGCAGTTACTCCTGGCAGGGAACTGGAAACACCATATATTTT
-,-,TRBJ2-3,TRBV27,CASRLRSVLTDTQYF,TGTGCCAGCCGCCTCCGGTCCGTCCTCACAGATACGCAGTATTTT
TRBD1,few,TRBJ1-4,TRBV12-3/TRBV12-4,CASRDRDLEKLFF,TGTGCCAGCAGGGACAGGGACTTGGAAAAACTGTTTTTT
TRBD1,-,TRBJ1-1,TRBV6-5,CASSYVTGTGGFEAFF,TGTGCCAGCAGTTATGTTACCGGGACAGGGGGTTTTGAAGCTTTCTTT
-,-,TRBJ2-7,TRBV7-2,CASSSPRDLTYEQYF,TGTGCCAGCAGCTCCCCGCGGGACTTAACCTACGAGCAGTACTTC
-,-,TRBJ1-5,TRBV20-1,CSALPKVGASNQPQHF,TGCAGTGCCCTCCCCAAGGTCGGGGCGAGCAATCAGCCCCAGCATTTT
TRBD1,many,TRBJ2-7,TRBV12-3/TRBV12-4,CASRTGTGFSYEQYF,TGTGCCAGCAGAACCGGGACAGGGTTCTCCTACGAGCAGTACTTC
-,many,TRBJ2-5,TRBV20-1,CSAIGAGQEAQYF,TGCAGTGCTATAGGGGCAGGCCAAGAGGCCCAGTACTTC
-,many,TRBJ2-7,TRBV6-1,CASSSPKIGFLAYEQYF,TGTGCCAGCAGTTCCCCCAAAATAGGGTTTCTTGCCTACGAGCAGTACTTC
-,-,TRBJ2-3,TRBV7-2,CASSFARADTQYF,TGTGCCAGCAGCTTTGCCCGAGCAGATACGCAGTATTTT
TRBD2,few,TRBJ2-3,TRBV5-1,CASSLVVAGGTDTQYF,TGCGCCAGCAGCTTGGTAGTAGCGGGGGGCACAGATACGCAGTATTTT
TRBD2,-,TRBJ2-7,TRBV12-3/TRBV12-4,CASSFGGSGEQYF,TGTGCCAGCAGTTTCGGGGGGTCTGGCGAGCAGTACTTC
-,few,TRBJ2-2,TRBV28,CASSLPILNTGELFF,TGTGCCAGCAGTCTCCCAATACTTAACACCGGGGAGCTGTTTTTT
-,-,TRBJ1-3,TRBV29-1,CSVRGRFSGNTIYF,TGCAGCGTCCGGGGCAGGTTCTCTGGAAACACCATATATTTT
-,few,TRBJ2-5,TRBV6-2/TRBV6-3,CASSYPKRTEKQYF,TGTGCCAGCAGTTACCCCAAAAGGACGGAAAAACAGTACTTC
-,many,TRBJ1-1,TRBV28,CASSLLISGNTEAFF,TGTGCCAGCAGCCTACTCATTTCAGGGAACACTGAAGCTTTCTTT
-,many,TRBJ2-7,TRBV28,CASSAHNGAYEQYF,TGTGCCAGCAGTGCCCACAACGGGGCTTACGAGCAGTACTTC
TRBD2,few,TRBJ2-1,TRBV6-5,CASSYRTSGGANEQFF,TGTGCCAGCAGTTACAGAACTAGCGGGGGGGCAAATGAGCAGTTCTTC
-,many,TRBJ2-3,TRBV20-1,CSARRTDTQYF,TGCAGTGCTAGGAGGACAGATACGCAGTATTTT
-,-,TRBJ2-1,TRBV5-8,CASSPGATQREQFF,TGTGCCAGCAGCCCCGGGGCTACCCAGCGTGAGCAGTTCTTC
TRBD1,few,TRBJ1-2,TRBV6-2/TRBV6-3,CASSITPDRGNGYTF,TGTGCCAGCAGTATAACCCCGGACAGGGGAAATGGCTACACCTTC
TRBD2,few,TRBJ2-7,TRBV29-1,CSVEAGLAGGSYEQYF,TGCAGCGTTGAAGCGGGACTAGCGGGAGGATCCTACGAGCAGTACTTC